The 14 T cell receptor beta chains presented below share a single source sample, sequenced in a study of regulatory and conventional T cells in RAG deficiency. Here immunoSEQ multiplex PCR was the method, and the copy in TCRdb shows in-frame clones only, minus some. The table has tens of thousands of clones, roughly 96% seen once; the top ten hold around 1.2%. The sorted conventional CD4+ T cells were CD25-low and CD127-high, with genomic DNA sequenced. The sample was also reused in another study, on regulatory T cells. That paper adds: The PCR used 52 TRBV and 13 TRBJ primers.

The sequenced sample was CD25- CD4+ T cells sorted from blood. The receptor source for this set is a human donor in good health.

The V call is TRBV6-1, the J call TRBJ1-2; D might be TRBD1 (6 bases). Germline CDR1 and CDR2: MNHNS and SASEGT. This CDR3 spans 16 amino acids. With 2 bases removed from V and 4 bases from J, the gap between germline ends came to 17 bases. CDR3 protein: CASSEKTGGQVYGYTF. The DNA of the CDR3 is TGTGCCAGCAGTGAAAAGACAGGAGGTCAGGTCTATGGCTACACCTTC.

This clone was detected once. The rearrangement joins TRBV7-2 to TRBJ2-2, with TRBD2 matching 7 bases. CDR3 length equals 15 residues. After removal of 3 bases from V and 6 bases from J, the junction contained 7 bases not matched to a gene. Germline V lookup: CDR1 SGHTA, CDR2 FQGNSA. CDR3 sequence: CASSFQLANPGELFF. Here the CDR3 DNA reads TGTGCCAGCAGCTTTCAACTAGCGAATCCCGGGGAGCTGTTTTTT.

The chain has TRBV18 and TRBJ2-7; D perhaps matches TRBD2 (5 bases). V was shortened by 3 bases and J by 6 bases, with 12 bases between the two germline ends. In germline, CDR1 is KGHSH, CDR2 LQKENI. The CDR3 has 13 residues. The CDR3 sequence is CASSPGGSVEQYF. CDR3 bases: TGTGCCAGCTCACCGGGCGGGTCCGTCGAGCAGTACTTC. Using reference TRBV18 and TRBJ2-7 for the parts outside the CDR3, the full variable domain is NAGVMQNPRHLVRRRGQEARLRCSPMKGHSHVYWYRQLPEEGLKFMVYLQKENIIDESGMPKERFSAEFPKEGPSILRIQQVVRGDSAAYFCASSPGGSVEQYFGPGTRLTVT.

This chain joins TRBV10-3 and TRBJ2-7; no firm D call. V gave up 6 bases and J gave up 2 bases, with 11 bases separating them. There are 13 residues in the CDR3. Germline V CDR1 and CDR2: ENHRY, SYGVKD. DNA for the CDR3: TGTGCCATCAGGTCAGGTCTAACCTACGAGCAGTACTTC. It translates to CAIRSGLTYEQYF.

The chain recombines TRBV7-3 with TRBJ2-3; D uncertain. From germline, CDR1 is SGHTA and CDR2 FQGTGA. The CDR3 has 12 residues. The germline V and J ends were trimmed by 5 bases and 5 bases, with 8 bases remaining between them. CDR3 loop: CASSPLGDTQYF. The CDR3 DNA reads as TGTGCCAGCAGCCCGCTAGGAGATACGCAGTATTTT. The full variable domain, its missing parts supplied by reference TRBV7-3 and TRBJ2-3, is GAGVSQTPSNKVTEKGKYVELRCDPISGHTALYWYRQSLGQGPEFLIYFQGTGAADDSGLPNDRFFAVRPEGSVSTLKIQRTERGDSAVYLCASSPLGDTQYFGPGTRLTVL.

V is TRBV2 and J is TRBJ2-7; TRBD2 aligns across 8 bases. CDR1 and CDR2 from the germline V gene are SNHLY and FYNNEI. V lost 6 bases to trimming and J lost 8 bases; unmatched junction nucleotides: 12. The CDR3 extends over 14 amino acids. The DNA for the CDR3 is TGTGCCAGCAGCCCCCTGGCGGGGGGATTTAAGCAGTACTTC. It specifies CASSPLAGGFKQYF.

Details on this clone: The identical CDR3 is also encoded by other nucleotide sequences in the sample. The chain is built from TRBV4-2 and TRBJ1-6, with 11 nucleotides matching TRBD1. Trimming removed 6 bases from V and 6 bases from J; junction bases left unmatched: 13. The CDR3 has 18 residues. Germline-derived CDR1 and CDR2 are LGHNA and YNFKEQ. The CDR3 DNA follows: TGTGCCAGCAGGCAAAATGGGCGGGACAGGGGGTCTAATTCACCCCTCCACTTT. The encoded protein is CASRQNGRDRGSNSPLHF.

The V and J genes are TRBV6-5 and TRBJ1-1; the D is unclear. The germline V gene encodes CDR1 MNHEY and CDR2 SVGAGI. This CDR3 comprises 13 residues. Trimming left V 2 bases short and J 0 bases short, with 4 bases between. The CDR3 nucleotides read TGTGCCAGCAGTTACACGGTGAACACTGAAGCTTTCTTT. Translating it yields CASSYTVNTEAFF.

This chain joins TRBV4-1 and TRBJ1-5; D is ambiguous. The CDR3 is 15 amino acids. Looked up from germline, CDR1 is MGHRA and CDR2 is YSYEKL. V lost 0 bases to trimming and J lost 3 bases, with 9 bases between them. The CDR3 DNA sequence: TGCGCCAGCAGCCAAGATTTAGCCGCCAATCAGCCCCAGCATTTT. This encodes CASSQDLAANQPQHF.

Remarks on this clone: Sequence at one end of the junction differs from germline and may be a read error. This sample includes further DNA sequences coding for the same CDR3. The V call is TRBV28, the J call TRBJ1-6; weak D call: TRBD1 (6 bases). The CDR3 is 19 residues long. Germline CDR1 and CDR2: MDHEN and SYDVKM. CDR3: CASSLNFLQGWDYNSPLHF. The CDR3 DNA reads as TGTGCCAGCAGCCTAAATTTTTTACAGGGTTGGGACTATAATTCCCCCCTCCACTTT.

The chain has TRBV5-5 and TRBJ1-2; possible D gene TRBD1, 6 bases. Germline CDR1 is SGHKS and CDR2 is YYEKEE (reference sequence). The CDR3 covers 16 residues. The ends were cut back, 0 bases at V and 6 bases at J, with 18 bases in the middle. The CDR3 region is CASSLADRLAWHGYTF. Here the CDR3 DNA reads TGTGCCAGCAGCTTGGCGGACAGACTGGCTTGGCATGGCTACACCTTC.

The genes are TRBV19 and TRBJ1-1, with 7 bases that match TRBD1. Germline V gene sequence: CDR1 LNHDA, CDR2 SQIVND (reference sequence). CDR3 size: 12 residues. V lost 9 bases and J lost 1; bases outside the gene matches: 2. The CDR3 spells CASNRGNTEAFF. The DNA for the CDR3 is TGTGCCAGCAACAGGGGGAACACTGAAGCTTTCTTT. Full variable domain (missing parts from reference TRBV19 and TRBJ1-1): DGGITQSPKYLFRKEGQNVTLSCEQNLNHDAMYWYRQDPGQGLRLIYYSQIVNDFQKGDIAEGYSVSREKKESFPLTVTSAQKNPTAFYLCASNRGNTEAFFGQGTRLTVV.

Points on this clone: One end of the junction varies from germline; a read error may be responsible. The same CDR3 also results from other DNA sequences found in this sample. The chain is built from TRBV5-1 and TRBJ1-6, with 9 bases identical to TRBD1. CDR1 and CDR2 (germline): SGHRS, YFSETQ. The CDR3 has 15 residues. CDR3 protein: CASSLSGTGNSPLHF. The CDR3 region has the DNA TGCGCCAGCAGCCTGTCCGGGACAGGGAATTCCCCCCTCCACTTT.

This chain uses TRBV11-3 with TRBJ2-3; 7 positions match TRBD2. The CDR3 loop spans 15 amino acids. V trimming: 4 bases; J trimming: 0 bases; junction bases outside the gene matches: 4. Germline loops: CDR1 SGHNT, CDR2 YENEEA. The CDR3, as DNA: TGTGCCAGCAGCTGGGGGGGGGAAAGCACAGATACGCAGTATTTT. It yields the protein CASSWGGESTDTQYF.